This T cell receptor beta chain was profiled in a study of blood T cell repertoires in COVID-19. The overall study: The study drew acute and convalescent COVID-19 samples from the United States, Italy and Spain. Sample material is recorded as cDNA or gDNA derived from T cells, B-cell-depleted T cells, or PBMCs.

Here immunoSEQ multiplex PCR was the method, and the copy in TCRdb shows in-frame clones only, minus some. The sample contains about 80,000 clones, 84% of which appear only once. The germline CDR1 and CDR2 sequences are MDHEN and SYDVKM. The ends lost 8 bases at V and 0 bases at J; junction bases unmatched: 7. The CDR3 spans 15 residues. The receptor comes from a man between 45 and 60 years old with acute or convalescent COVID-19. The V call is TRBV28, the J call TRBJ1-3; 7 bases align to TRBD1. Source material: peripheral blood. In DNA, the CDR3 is TGTGCCAGCCTCCAGGGGGGATCCTCTGGAAACACCATATATTTT. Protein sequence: CASLQGGSSGNTIYF. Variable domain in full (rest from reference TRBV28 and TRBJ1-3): DVKVTQSSRYLVKRTGEKVFLECVQDMDHENMFWYRQDPGLGLRLIYFSYDVKMKEKGDIPEGYSVSREKKERFSLILESASTNQTSMYLCASLQGGSSGNTIYFGEGSWLTVV.